A single sample is the source of the 24 T cell receptor beta chains below, sequenced in a study of type 1 regulatory T cells. These receptors have no identified antigens. TCRdb re-derived calls from the reads in MiXCR, one entry per CDR3 protein. The profile shows some 60,000 distinct CDR3 sequences, 62% of them singletons. Sequenced input: cultured non-Tr1 T cells, either the whole culture or a sorted T cell fraction (not recorded which). Receptors originate from a human donor in good health.

The CDR3 spells CSAPGGLDHNEQFF. CDR3 coding DNA: TGCAGTGCTCCAGGGGGCTTGGATCACAATGAGCAGTTCTTC. The chain couples TRBV20-1 to TRBJ2-1, with 8 positions matching TRBD1. Germline trimming cut 5 bases from V and 5 bases from J; bases unmatched to any gene: 8. The CDR3 spans 14 residues. Germline assignment: CDR1 DFQATT and CDR2 SNEGSKA (reference sequence).

The chain joins TRBV9 to TRBJ1-1; 9 bases align to TRBD1. The germline V gene encodes CDR1 SGDLS and CDR2 YYNGEE. CDR3 size: 15 residues. Trimming at V came to 4 bases and at J to 1 base, leaving 5 bases not matched to a gene. The CDR3, as DNA: TGTGCCAGCAGCCCGGGGACAGGGAAGAACACTGAAGCTTTCTTT. Translation gives CASSPGTGKNTEAFF.

The chain carries TRBV19 and TRBJ2-7; TRBD1 matches 7 bases. From germline, CDR1 is LNHDA and CDR2 SQIVND (reference sequence). V gave up 5 bases and J gave up 7 bases; unmatched junction bases: 8. The CDR3 consists of 13 residues. In DNA, the CDR3 is TGTGCCAGTAGTCCAGACAGGGCTCGGGAGCAGTACTTC. Its protein product is CASSPDRAREQYF.

The rearrangement links TRBV12-3 or TRBV12-4 to TRBJ2-7, with 8 positions matching TRBD1. V was pared by 7 bases and J by 2 bases, with 4 bases of the junction left unmatched. This CDR3 has 13 amino acids. CDR3 DNA: TGTGCCAGCACCCTGACAGGGGCCTACGAGCAGTACTTC. Translated, it gives CASTLTGAYEQYF.

The CDR3 protein is CSARLAGGYNEQFF. CDR3 nucleotides: TGCAGTGCGCGACTAGCGGGAGGTTACAATGAGCAGTTCTTC. The rearrangement links TRBV20-1 to TRBJ2-1, with TRBD2 matching 13 bases. This CDR3 has 14 residues. Germline assignment: CDR1 DFQATT and CDR2 SNEGSKA (reference sequence). V dropped 6 bases and J dropped 4; count of bases not matched to a gene: 3.

The rearrangement uses TRBV11-2 and TRBJ2-3; a weak D match, TRBD2 (6 bases). The CDR3 is 15 amino acids. Deletions cut 7 bases from V and 6 bases from J, with 20 bases between. Germline V gene sequence: CDR1 SGHAT, CDR2 FQNNGV. CDR3 protein: CASTVNPLASDTQYF. CDR3 DNA sequence: TGTGCCAGCACCGTGAACCCCCTAGCGTCGGATACGCAGTATTTT.

By share, this clonotype ranks as medium-sized. The genes are TRBV12-3 or TRBV12-4 and TRBJ2-6; D gene ambiguous. Between the trimmed V and J ends, which lost 2 bases and 1 base, there was a span of 0 bases. The CDR3 consists of 13 residues. Written as DNA, the CDR3 is TGTGCCAGCAGTTTATCTGGGGCCAACGTCCTGACTTTC. It specifies CASSLSGANVLTF.

The gene calls are TRBV6-5 and TRBJ2-7; D is unclear. Per germline, CDR1 MNHEY and CDR2 SVGAGI. The CDR3 contains 16 residues. V was cut by 3 bases and J by 2 bases, with 17 bases left in between. The CDR3 sequence: CASSYGRLSTPYEQYF. CDR3 in DNA: TGTGCCAGCAGTTATGGCCGGTTGTCCACTCCCTACGAGCAGTACTTC.

This chain connects TRBV12-3 or TRBV12-4 to TRBJ2-5; TRBD2 matches at 14 bases. J gave up 5 bases and V 8 bases, and 7 bases lay outside the gene matches. This CDR3 region has 15 residues. CDR3 in amino acids: CASGPGLAGEETQYF. The CDR3 DNA follows: TGTGCCAGCGGACCGGGACTAGCGGGAGAGGAGACCCAGTACTTC.

The chain carries TRBV11-2 and TRBJ2-7; D is perhaps TRBD2 (5 bases). The ends were cut back, 3 bases at V and 0 bases at J, with 12 bases in the middle. This CDR3 has 15 residues. CDR1 and CDR2 (germline): SGHAT, FQNNGV. The CDR3 nucleotides are TGTGCCAGCAGCTTTTTAAGCGGAAGCTCCTACGAGCAGTACTTC. Protein product: CASSFLSGSSYEQYF.

This chain connects TRBV12-3 or TRBV12-4 to TRBJ2-7, with D unclear. The CDR3 covers 14 residues. The V and J ends lost 1 base and 2 bases respectively, with 9 bases between them. CDR3 sequence: CASSLGLPAYEQYF. The DNA of the CDR3 is TGTGCCAGCAGTTTAGGTCTCCCGGCCTACGAGCAGTACTTC.

The chain uses TRBV5-1 and TRBJ2-3; D is perhaps TRBD1 or TRBD2 (5 bases each). The CDR3 is 14 residues long. The V gene's germline CDR1 is SGHRS and CDR2 YFSETQ. With 2 bases removed from V and 0 bases from J, the gap between germline ends came to 7 bases. CDR3 protein: CASSFGTSTDTQYF. The CDR3 bases are TGCGCCAGCAGCTTCGGGACCAGCACAGATACGCAGTATTTT.

V gene TRBV9 combines with J gene TRBJ2-3; 10 bases are a match to TRBD2. The germline V gene has CDR1 SGDLS and CDR2 YYNGEE. The CDR3 has 16 amino acids. Losses at the gene ends were 1 base for V and 4 bases for J; bases not matched to a gene: 6. CDR3 region: CASSVLSSGSSDTQYF. CDR3 bases: TGTGCCAGCAGCGTATTGTCTAGCGGGAGTTCAGATACGCAGTATTTT.

In nucleotides, the CDR3 is TGTGCCAGCAGCCCGCGCCGACCCGGGACTAGTACTATTAGGTTCTCCTACAATGAGCAGTTCTTC. Its translation: CASSPRRPGTSTIRFSYNEQFF. The V call is TRBV7-7, the J call TRBJ2-1; 8 bases are a match to TRBD2. V lost 5 bases, J lost 0 bases, and 24 bases stayed unmatched. CDR3 size: 22 residues. Germline CDR1 and CDR2: SSHAT and FNYEAQ (reference sequence).

This clonotype was seen more than once but under ten times. J is TRBJ2-7 and V is TRBV7-2; a possible D gene is TRBD2 (6 bases). This CDR3 region has 15 residues. V was pared by 5 bases and J by 0 bases, with 14 bases between. Germline loops: CDR1 SGHTA, CDR2 FQGNSA. CDR3 bases: TGTGCCAGCAGCCAGACTAGGGCGAGCTCCTACGAGCAGTACTTC. Its translation: CASSQTRASSYEQYF.

This chain connects TRBV7-2 to TRBJ1-1, with 7 bases aligning to TRBD1. The CDR3 consists of 15 residues. With 5 bases clipped from V and 0 bases from J, the junction kept 6 bases outside the gene matches. Germline assignment: CDR1 SGHTA and CDR2 FQGNSA. CDR3 sequence (DNA): TGTGCCAGCAGCCCGCGACAGGGTTTGAACACTGAAGCTTTCTTT. It specifies CASSPRQGLNTEAFF.

The chain couples TRBV6-2 or TRBV6-3 to TRBJ1-5, with D tentatively TRBD1 (6 bases). Germline CDR1 and CDR2: MNHEY and SVGEGT. The CDR3 spans 19 residues. V lost 6 bases and J 1 base, leaving 25 bases between the germline ends. The CDR3 nucleotides are TGTGCCAGCAGCAAAGGAAGACAGGCGGGGGCAATGAGCAATCAGCCCCAGCATTTT. It yields the protein CASSKGRQAGAMSNQPQHF.

The chain has TRBV11-3 and TRBJ2-3, with 7 nucleotides matching TRBD2. Trimming removed 1 base from V and 2 bases from J; junction bases left unmatched: 6. From germline, CDR1 is SGHNT and CDR2 YENEEA. The CDR3 is 16 amino acids. The DNA of the CDR3 is TGTGCCAGCAGCTTAGGAGCCAGCGGGACCACAGATACGCAGTATTTT. Its translation: CASSLGASGTTDTQYF.

Written as DNA, the CDR3 is TGTGCCAGCACCCCTCGGGTGTCCTACGAGCAGTACTTC. Its protein is CASTPRVSYEQYF. The chain uses TRBV7-2 and TRBJ2-7; unclear D gene. CDR3 size: 13 residues. CDR1 is SGHTA and CDR2 is FQGNSA in the germline V gene. V was clipped by 7 bases and J by 1 base, with 11 bases between them.

This clonotype has a single count. The chain uses TRBV12-3 or TRBV12-4 and TRBJ2-2, with 9 positions matching TRBD1. V lost 5 bases and J lost 6; bases outside the gene matches: 7. There are 15 residues in the CDR3. The CDR3, as DNA: TGTGCCAGCAGTCTTGGGGACAGGGCGGCCGGGGAGCTGTTTTTT. Residues: CASSLGDRAAGELFF.

This chain links TRBV20-1 with TRBJ2-1; 10 nucleotides agree with TRBD2. Trimming cost V 1 base and J 9 bases; bases outside gene matches: 15. The CDR3 is 17 residues long. Germline V gene sequence: CDR1 DFQATT, CDR2 SNEGSKA (reference sequence). In DNA form, the CDR3 reads TGCAGTGCTAGAGGGGGGAGCGGGAGGGCCGTAATCGGTGAGCAGTTCTTC. Translating gives CSARGGSGRAVIGEQFF.

This rearrangement joins TRBV4-1 to TRBJ1-1; D is unresolved. Deletions cut 1 base from V and 8 bases from J, with 11 bases between. The CDR3 spans 13 residues. The V gene's germline CDR1 is MGHRA and CDR2 YSYEKL. The CDR3 reads CASSQAYPGEAFF. In nucleotides, the CDR3 is TGCGCCAGCAGCCAAGCCTACCCCGGAGAAGCTTTCTTT.

This sequence joins TRBV6-6 and TRBJ1-1; D gene ambiguous. The CDR3 loop spans 12 amino acids. In germline, CDR1 is MNHNY, CDR2 SVGAGI (reference sequence). V lost 2 bases and J lost 6, with 7 bases in between. The CDR3 coding sequence is TGTGCCAGCAGTTACACGGGCGCTGAAGCTTTCTTT. The encoded protein is CASSYTGAEAFF.

The J gene is TRBJ2-1, the V gene TRBV6-2 or TRBV6-3; D might be TRBD1 (6 bases). The V and J ends lost 5 bases and 6 bases respectively, with 14 bases between them. The CDR3 is made up of 14 amino acids. Germline CDR1 and CDR2: MNHEY and SVGEGT. DNA of the CDR3: TGTGCCAGCAGTACCGAGGACAGAGGCAATGAGCAGTTCTTC. Translating gives CASSTEDRGNEQFF.